The sequence of this T cell receptor (beta chain) was determined in a study of shared clonotypes between healthy human individuals. Overall study findings and caveats: Rarefaction analysis demonstrated incomplete sorted-subset sequencing notwithstanding large depth.

Terminally differentiated effector memory CD45RA+ cells were excluded from the naive CD8 cells, which were CD45RO-negative and positively selected for CCR7. A remark on this clone: Antigen unknown.

Original methodology: Junction-only sequences without quality scores came from ImmunoSEQ, so filtering differed. Sequencing used immunoSEQ multiplex PCR; TCRdb keeps in-frame clones, though not all of them. That table is the source of V, J and clone size, and D and trimming were worked out from the DNA. The sample carries a few million clones, around 93% recorded once. The source material was naive CD8+ T cells from PBMCs. The receptor was isolated from a man aged 18 to 29 in good health. Some clones in this sample may be carry-over from other donors' samples.

CDR3 amino acids: CASSFEGWREQFF. DNA of the CDR3: TGTGCCAGCAGTTTCGAGGGTTGGCGGGAGCAGTTCTTC. The genes are TRBV28 and TRBJ2-1, with D maybe TRBD2 (5 bases). Germline V gene lookup returns CDR1 MDHEN and CDR2 SYDVKM. V shed 3 bases and J shed 10 bases, with 13 bases lying between them. The CDR3 length is 13 residues.